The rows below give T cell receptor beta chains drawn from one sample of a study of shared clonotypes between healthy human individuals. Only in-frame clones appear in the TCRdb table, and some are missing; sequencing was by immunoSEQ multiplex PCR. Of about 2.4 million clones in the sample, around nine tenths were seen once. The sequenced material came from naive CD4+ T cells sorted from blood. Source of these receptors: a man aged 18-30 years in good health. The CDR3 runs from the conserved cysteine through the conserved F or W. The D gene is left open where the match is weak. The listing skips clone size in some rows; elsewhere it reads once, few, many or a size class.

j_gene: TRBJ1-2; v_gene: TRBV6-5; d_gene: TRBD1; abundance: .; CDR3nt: TGTGCCAGCAGTTACTATCCGGGACAGACCTATGGCTACACCTTC; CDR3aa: CASSYYPGQTYGYTF
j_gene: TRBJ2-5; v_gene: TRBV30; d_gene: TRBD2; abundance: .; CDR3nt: TGTGCCTGGAGTGCATCTAGCGGGGAGACCCAGTACTTC; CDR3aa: CAWSASSGETQYF
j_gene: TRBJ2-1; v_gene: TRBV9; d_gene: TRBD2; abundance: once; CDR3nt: TGTGCCAGCAGCCCCCGACTAGCGGTCTACAATGAGCAGTTCTTC; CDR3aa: CASSPRLAVYNEQFF
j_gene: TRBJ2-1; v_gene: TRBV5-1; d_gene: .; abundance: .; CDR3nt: TGCGCCAGCAGACAGGCCGGAGCTTATTACAATGAGCAGTTCTTC; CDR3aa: CASRQAGAYYNEQFF
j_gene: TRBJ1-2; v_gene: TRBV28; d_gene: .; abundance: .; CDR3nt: TGTGCCAGCAGCTCTCAAGGCCGAGGTGGCTACACCTTC; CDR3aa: CASSSQGRGGYTF
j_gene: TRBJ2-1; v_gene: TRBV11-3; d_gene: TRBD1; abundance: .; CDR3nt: TGTGCCAGCAGCGTCGGACAGGGTACCTACAATGAGCAGTTCTTC; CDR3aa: CASSVGQGTYNEQFF
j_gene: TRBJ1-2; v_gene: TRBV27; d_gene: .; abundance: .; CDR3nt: TGTGCCAGCAGTTTTCTGGCAGGGGTTAGTAAAGGCTATGGCTACACCTTC; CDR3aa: CASSFLAGVSKGYGYTF
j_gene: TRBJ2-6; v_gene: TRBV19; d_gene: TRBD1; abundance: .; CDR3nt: TGTGCCAGTAGTATAAGGACAGGGATGGGTGGGGCCAACGTCCTGACTTTC; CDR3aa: CASSIRTGMGGANVLTF
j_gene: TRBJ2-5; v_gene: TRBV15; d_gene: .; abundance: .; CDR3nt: TGTGCCACCAGCAGAGGACACTTCCAAGAGACCCAGTACTTC; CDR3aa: CATSRGHFQETQYF
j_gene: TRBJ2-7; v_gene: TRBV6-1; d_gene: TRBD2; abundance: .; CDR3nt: TGTGCCAGCAGTGAAGCGGGCCTAGCGGGGTTCTACGAGCAGTACTTC; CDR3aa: CASSEAGLAGFYEQYF
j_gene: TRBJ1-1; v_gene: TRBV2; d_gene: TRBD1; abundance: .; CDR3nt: TGTGCCAGCAGCCAGGGGGCGGGGAACACTGAAGCTTTCTTT; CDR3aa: CASSQGAGNTEAFF
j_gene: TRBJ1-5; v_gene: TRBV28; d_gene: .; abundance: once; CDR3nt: TGTGCCAGCCTAGGAGGGTGGGGGCAAGGTAATCAGCCCCAGCATTTT; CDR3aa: CASLGGWGQGNQPQHF
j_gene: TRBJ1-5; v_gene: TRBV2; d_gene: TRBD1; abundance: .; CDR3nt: TGTGCCAGCAGTGGGGACAGGGGGTCCCATCAGCCCCAGCATTTT; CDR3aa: CASSGDRGSHQPQHF
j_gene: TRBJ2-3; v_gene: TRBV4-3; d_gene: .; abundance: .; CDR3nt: TGCGCCAGCAGCCAATTTCAGTCAGATACGCAGTATTTT; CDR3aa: CASSQFQSDTQYF
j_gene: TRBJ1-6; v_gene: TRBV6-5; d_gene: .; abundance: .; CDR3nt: TGTGCCAGCGGGCGGGGGGGAAGGGATAATTCACCCCTCCACTTT; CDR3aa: CASGRGGRDNSPLHF
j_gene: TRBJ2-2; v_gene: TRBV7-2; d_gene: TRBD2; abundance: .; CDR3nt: TGTGCCAGCAGCGCCCCGGCGGGGGGGCGTAGGGAGCTGTTTTTT; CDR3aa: CASSAPAGGRRELFF
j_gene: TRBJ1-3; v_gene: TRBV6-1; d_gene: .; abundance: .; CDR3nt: TGTGCCAGCAGTGCTCGGGGTGACACCATATATTTT; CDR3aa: CASSARGDTIYF
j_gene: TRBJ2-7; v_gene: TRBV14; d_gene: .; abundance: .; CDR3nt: TGTGCCAGCAGCCTCACGACGGGGACCGAGCAGTACTTC; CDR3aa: CASSLTTGTEQYF
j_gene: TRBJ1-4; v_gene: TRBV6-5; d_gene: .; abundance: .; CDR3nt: TGTGCCAGCAGTTGGTTGGGAACTAATGAAAAACTGTTTTTT; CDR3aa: CASSWLGTNEKLFF
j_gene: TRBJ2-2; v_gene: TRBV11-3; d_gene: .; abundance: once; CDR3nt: TGTGCCAGCAGCTTTAGCGTCGGGGAGCTGTTTTTT; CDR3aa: CASSFSVGELFF
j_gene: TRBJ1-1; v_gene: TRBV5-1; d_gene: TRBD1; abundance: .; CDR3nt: TGCGCCAGCAGCTTTACGACAGGGATGAACACTGAAGCTTTCTTT; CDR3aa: CASSFTTGMNTEAFF
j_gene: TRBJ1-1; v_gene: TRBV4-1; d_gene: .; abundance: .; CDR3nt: TGCGCCAGCAGCCAGGGGGCGAACACTGAAGCTTTCTTT; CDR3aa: CASSQGANTEAFF
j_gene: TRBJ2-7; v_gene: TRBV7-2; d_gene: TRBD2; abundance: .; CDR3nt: TGTGCCAGCAGCTTTATCTCGGGAGGGCCTTACGAGCAGTACTTC; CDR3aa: CASSFISGGPYEQYF
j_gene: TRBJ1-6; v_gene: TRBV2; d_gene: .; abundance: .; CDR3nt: TGTGCCAGCAGGAACGACGCCGGGGTTGACAATTCACCCCTCCACTTT; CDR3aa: CASRNDAGVDNSPLHF
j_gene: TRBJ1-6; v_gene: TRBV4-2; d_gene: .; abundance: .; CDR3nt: TGTGCCAGCAGCTTGGCCGCGGGGGATTCACCCCTCCACTTT; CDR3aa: CASSLAAGDSPLHF
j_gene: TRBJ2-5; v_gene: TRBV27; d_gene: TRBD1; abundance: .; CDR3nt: TGTGCCAGCAGTTTTAGGGGGCGGGAGACCCAGTACTTC; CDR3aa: CASSFRGRETQYF
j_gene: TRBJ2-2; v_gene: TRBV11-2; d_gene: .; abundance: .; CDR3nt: TGTGCCAGCAGCCCCTCCTGGAGTACCGGGGAGCTGTTTTTT; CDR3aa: CASSPSWSTGELFF
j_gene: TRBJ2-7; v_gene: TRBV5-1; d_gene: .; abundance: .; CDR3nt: TGCGCCAGCAGCTTGGCAATGGGGGGAAACGAGCAGTACTTC; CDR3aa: CASSLAMGGNEQYF
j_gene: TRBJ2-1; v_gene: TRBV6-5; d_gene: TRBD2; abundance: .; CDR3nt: TGTGCCAGCAGTCCGGGGGGTCGAACCTACAATGAGCAGTTCTTC; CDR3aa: CASSPGGRTYNEQFF
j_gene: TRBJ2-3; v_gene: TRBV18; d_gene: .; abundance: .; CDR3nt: TGTGCCAGCTCACCGGTCTTACAGACTACAGATACGCAGTATTTT; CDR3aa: CASSPVLQTTDTQYF
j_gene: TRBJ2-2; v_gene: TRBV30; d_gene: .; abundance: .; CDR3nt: TGTGCCTGGTCACAACTGGGTCCCGGGGAGCTGTTTTTT; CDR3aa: CAWSQLGPGELFF
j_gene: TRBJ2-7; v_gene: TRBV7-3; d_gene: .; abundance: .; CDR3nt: TGTGCCAGCAGCTTAACTTCCGGGACCACCTACGAGCAGTACTTC; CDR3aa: CASSLTSGTTYEQYF
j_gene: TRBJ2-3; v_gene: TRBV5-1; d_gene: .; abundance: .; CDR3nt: TGCGCCAGCAGCTTGGCCGGGACTAGCACAGATACGCAGTATTTT; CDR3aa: CASSLAGTSTDTQYF